The 7 T cell receptor beta chains in this list originate from one sample, sequenced in a study of cytotoxic CD8 clonotypes in ibrutinib-treated CLL. Profiled with immunoSEQ multiplex PCR; TCRdb holds only in-frame clones, not every one. The data contain roughly 15,000 clones, around 61% of them singletons. The sequences come from PBMCs, collected before ibrutinib treatment. All receptors come from a human donor with chronic lymphocytic leukemia.

This clone occurred a few times. The J gene is TRBJ1-5, the V gene TRBV5-1; TRBD1 matches at 7 bases. Trimming at V came to 0 bases and at J to 6 bases, leaving 3 bases not matched to a gene. From germline, CDR1 is SGHRS and CDR2 YFSETQ. There are 14 residues in the CDR3. This CDR3 is CASSLEGGGQPQHF. The CDR3 DNA reads TGCGCCAGCAGCTTGGAAGGGGGCGGTCAGCCCCAGCATTTT.

The J gene is TRBJ2-7, the V gene TRBV7-8, with 9 bases that match TRBD1. The CDR3 is 13 amino acids. Germline V gives CDR1 SGHVS, CDR2 FQNEAQ. After removal of 5 bases from V and 6 bases from J, the junction contained 5 bases not matched to a gene. The CDR3 bases are TGTGCCAGCAGCGGGACAGGGAGGTCCGAGCAGTACTTC. It translates to CASSGTGRSEQYF. The entire variable domain, with the rest obtained from reference TRBV7-8 and TRBJ2-7, is as follows: GAGVSQSPRYKVAKRGQDVALRCDPISGHVSLFWYQQALGQGPEFLTYFQNEAQLDKSGLPSDRFFAERPEGSVSTLKIQRTQQEDSAVYLCASSGTGRSEQYFGPGTRLTVT.

The chain couples TRBV28 to TRBJ1-4, with a weak D call TRBD1 (6 bases). The CDR3 has 18 residues. Germline V gives CDR1 MDHEN, CDR2 SYDVKM. The V gene lost 6 bases and the J gene lost 6 bases, with 26 bases spanning the gap. For the CDR3, the DNA is TGTGCCAGCAGCTCCTTAACCCTGAGGCAGGGGTTTCATGAAAAACTGTTTTTT. Its translation is CASSSLTLRQGFHEKLFF.

This clone was seen more than once but under ten times. This chain uses TRBV5-1 with TRBJ2-2; D is unresolved. The CDR3 sequence is 14 residues long. V lost 4 bases and J lost 6, with 13 bases in between. Germline assignment: CDR1 SGHRS and CDR2 YFSETQ. CDR3 DNA sequence: TGCGCCAGCAGCCTGGAAAGGGTTCCCGGGGAGCTGTTTTTT. Its protein product is CASSLERVPGELFF.

This chain uses TRBV11-3 with TRBJ2-3; no clear D gene. The germline V gene encodes CDR1 SGHNT and CDR2 YENEEA. With 3 bases removed from V and 2 bases from J, the gap between germline ends came to 9 bases. The CDR3 loop spans 14 amino acids. The CDR3, as DNA: TGTGCCAGCAGCTTCACAGCAAACACAGATACGCAGTATTTT. Its protein is CASSFTANTDTQYF.

This clone appeared a few times. The V and J genes are TRBV5-6 and TRBJ1-4; TRBD1 might be the D (5 bases). The CDR3 has 16 amino acids. Germline V gives CDR1 SGHDT, CDR2 YYEEEE. V was pared by 5 bases and J by 8 bases, with 22 bases between. This CDR3 reads CASRMGGTNMGEKLFF. Written as DNA, the CDR3 is TGTGCCAGCAGGATGGGAGGGACCAACATGGGGGAAAAACTGTTTTTT.

The chain carries TRBV18 and TRBJ1-3; no clear D. From germline, CDR1 is KGHSH and CDR2 LQKENI. This CDR3 has 16 amino acids. V lost 1 base, J lost 4 bases, and 14 bases lay in between. CDR3 in amino acids: CASSPLGSNPGNTIYF. The CDR3 region has the DNA TGTGCCAGCTCACCACTGGGCAGTAACCCCGGAAACACCATATATTTT. The whole variable domain, filled in from reference TRBV18 and TRBJ1-3, reads NAGVMQNPRHLVRRRGQEARLRCSPMKGHSHVYWYRQLPEEGLKFMVYLQKENIIDESGMPKERFSAEFPKEGPSILRIQQVVRGDSAAYFCASSPLGSNPGNTIYFGEGSWLTVV.